These 3 T cell receptor beta chains were all obtained from the same sample, sequenced in a study of blood T cell repertoires in COVID-19. Sequenced by immunoSEQ multiplex PCR; TCRdb stores in-frame clones only, minus some. Of 150,000 to 200,000 clones listed, less than 90% are singletons. The sample comprised peripheral blood. The source of these receptors is a man between 65 and 79 years old with active or convalescent COVID-19.

The chain links TRBV5-4 to TRBJ2-1; 13 bases match TRBD2. The V and J ends lost 4 bases and 6 bases, in that order; junction bases with no gene match: 7. This CDR3 contains 16 residues. Germline CDR1 reads SGHNT; CDR2 reads YYREEE (reference sequence). DNA for the CDR3: TGTGCCAGCAGCGGCCGACTAGCGGGGGGTTCCAATGAGCAGTTCTTC. Amino acid sequence: CASSGRLAGGSNEQFF.

J is TRBJ1-5 and V is TRBV18, with 8 bases fitting TRBD1. The J segment lost 4 bases and the V segment lost 3 bases, leaving 5 bases of the junction unmatched. Per the germline V gene, CDR1 is KGHSH and CDR2 is LQKENI. The CDR3 contains 15 residues. The CDR3 coding sequence is TGTGCCAGCTCACCCGCCCGACAGGGGAATCAGCCCCAGCATTTT. It translates to CASSPARQGNQPQHF.

The table lists this clone with a count of one. The chain has TRBV6-5 and TRBJ1-2; D gene uncertain. V was pared by 8 bases and J by 4 bases, with 20 bases between. In germline, CDR1 is MNHEY, CDR2 SVGAGI. The CDR3 contains 15 residues. This chain's CDR3 is CASFPDRTIFYGYTF. CDR3 sequence (DNA): TGTGCCAGCTTCCCCGACCGGACTATATTCTATGGCTACACCTTC.